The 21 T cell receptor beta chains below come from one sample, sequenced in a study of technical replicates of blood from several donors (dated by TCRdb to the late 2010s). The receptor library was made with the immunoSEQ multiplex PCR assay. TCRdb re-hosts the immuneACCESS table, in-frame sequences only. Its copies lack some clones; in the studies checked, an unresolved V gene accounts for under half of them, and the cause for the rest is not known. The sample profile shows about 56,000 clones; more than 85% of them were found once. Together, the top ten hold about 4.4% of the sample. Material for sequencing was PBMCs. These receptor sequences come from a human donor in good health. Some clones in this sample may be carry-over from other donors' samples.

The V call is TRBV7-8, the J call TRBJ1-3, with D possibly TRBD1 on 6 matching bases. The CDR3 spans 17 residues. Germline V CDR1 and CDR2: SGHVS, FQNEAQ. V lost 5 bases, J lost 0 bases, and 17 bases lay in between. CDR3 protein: CASSRRQAPLSGNTIYF. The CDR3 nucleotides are TGTGCCAGCAGCCGTAGACAGGCCCCTCTCTCTGGAAACACCATATATTTT.

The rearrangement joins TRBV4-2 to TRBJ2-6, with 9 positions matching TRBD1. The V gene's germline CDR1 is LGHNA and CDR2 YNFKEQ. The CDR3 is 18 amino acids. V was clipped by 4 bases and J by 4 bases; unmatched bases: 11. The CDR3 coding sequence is TGTGCCAGCAGCCCCATGGGGGACAGGGCAGGAGGGGCCAACGTCCTGACTTTC. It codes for CASSPMGDRAGGANVLTF.

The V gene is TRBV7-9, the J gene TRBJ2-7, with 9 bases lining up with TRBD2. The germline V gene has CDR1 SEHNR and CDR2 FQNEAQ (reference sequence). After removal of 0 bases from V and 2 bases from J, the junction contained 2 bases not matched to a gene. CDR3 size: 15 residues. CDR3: CASSLAAGGTYEQYF. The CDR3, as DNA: TGTGCCAGCAGCTTAGCGGCGGGGGGGACCTACGAGCAGTACTTC.

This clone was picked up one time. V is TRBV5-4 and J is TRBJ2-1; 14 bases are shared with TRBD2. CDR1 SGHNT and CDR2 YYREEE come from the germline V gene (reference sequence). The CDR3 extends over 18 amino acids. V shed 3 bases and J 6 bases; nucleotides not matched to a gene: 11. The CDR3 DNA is TGTGCCAGCAGCTCGGGACTAGCGGGGGACTTACCGGGCAATGAGCAGTTCTTC. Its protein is CASSSGLAGDLPGNEQFF.

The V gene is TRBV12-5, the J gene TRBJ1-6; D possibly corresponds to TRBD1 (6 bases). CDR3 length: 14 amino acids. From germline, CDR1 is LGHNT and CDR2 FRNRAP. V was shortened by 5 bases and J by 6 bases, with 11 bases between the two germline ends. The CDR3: CASGKGGFNSPLHF. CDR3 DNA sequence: TGTGCTAGTGGTAAGGGGGGGTTTAATTCACCCCTCCACTTT.

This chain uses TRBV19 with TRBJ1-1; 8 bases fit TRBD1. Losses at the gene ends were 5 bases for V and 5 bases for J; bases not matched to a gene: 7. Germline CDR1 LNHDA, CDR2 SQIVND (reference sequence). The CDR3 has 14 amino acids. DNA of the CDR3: TGTGCCAGTAGTTTGCAGGGGGCAGGGACTGAAGCTTTCTTT. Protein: CASSLQGAGTEAFF.

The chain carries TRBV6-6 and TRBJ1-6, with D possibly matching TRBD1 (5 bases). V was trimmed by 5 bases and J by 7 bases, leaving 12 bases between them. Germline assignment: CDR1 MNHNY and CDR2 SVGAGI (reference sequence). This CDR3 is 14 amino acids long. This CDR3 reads CASSGREGNSPLHF. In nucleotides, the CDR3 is TGTGCCAGCAGTGGCAGGGAGGGGAATTCACCCCTCCACTTT.

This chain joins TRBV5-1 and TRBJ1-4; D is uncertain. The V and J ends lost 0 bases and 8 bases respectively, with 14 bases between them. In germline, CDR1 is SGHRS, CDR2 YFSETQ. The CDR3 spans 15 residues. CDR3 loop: CASSLGPRIQEKLFF. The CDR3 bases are TGCGCCAGCAGCTTGGGGCCCCGCATACAAGAAAAACTGTTTTTT.

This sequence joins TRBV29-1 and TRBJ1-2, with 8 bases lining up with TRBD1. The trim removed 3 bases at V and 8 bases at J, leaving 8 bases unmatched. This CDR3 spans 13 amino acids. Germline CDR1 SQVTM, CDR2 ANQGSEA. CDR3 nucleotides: TGCAGCGTTGACCCGCAGGGGGCGCGCGGCTACACCTTC. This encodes CSVDPQGARGYTF. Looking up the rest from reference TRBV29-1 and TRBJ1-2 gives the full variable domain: SAVISQKPSRDICQRGTSLTIQCQVDSQVTMMFWYRQQPGQSLTLIATANQGSEATYESGFVIDKFPISRPNLTFSTLTVSNMSPEDSSIYLCSVDPQGARGYTFGSGTRLTVV.

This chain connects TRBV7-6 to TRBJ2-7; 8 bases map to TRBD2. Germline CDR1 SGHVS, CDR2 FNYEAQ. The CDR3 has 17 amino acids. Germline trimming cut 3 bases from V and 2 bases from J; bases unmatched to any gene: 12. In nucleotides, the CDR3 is TGTGCCAGCAGCTTGAGGACTAGCAGCGGAAGGGCCTACGAGCAGTACTTC. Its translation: CASSLRTSSGRAYEQYF.

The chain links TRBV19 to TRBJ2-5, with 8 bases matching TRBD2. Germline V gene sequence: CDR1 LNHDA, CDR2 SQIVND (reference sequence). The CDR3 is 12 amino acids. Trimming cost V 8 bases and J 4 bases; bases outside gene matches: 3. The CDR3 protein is CASRGGAETQYF. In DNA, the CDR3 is TGTGCCAGTCGGGGGGGCGCAGAGACCCAGTACTTC.

CDR3 protein: CASSLMQGNQPQHF. The CDR3 nucleotides read TGTGCCAGCAGCTTAATGCAGGGCAATCAGCCCCAGCATTTT. The chain uses TRBV7-6 and TRBJ1-5; no reliable D call. V dropped 2 bases and J dropped 2 bases, with 7 bases sitting between them. The CDR3 is 14 amino acids. Looked up from germline, CDR1 is SGHVS and CDR2 is FNYEAQ.

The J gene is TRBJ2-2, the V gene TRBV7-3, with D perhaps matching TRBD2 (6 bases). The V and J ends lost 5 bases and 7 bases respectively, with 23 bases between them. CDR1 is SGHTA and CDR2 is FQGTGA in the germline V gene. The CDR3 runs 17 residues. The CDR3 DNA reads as TGTGCCAGCAGCCGAAATCCCCTAGCGACCGATGGCGGGGAGCTGTTTTTT. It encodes CASSRNPLATDGGELFF. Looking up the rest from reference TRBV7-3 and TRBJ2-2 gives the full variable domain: GAGVSQTPSNKVTEKGKYVELRCDPISGHTALYWYRQSLGQGPEFLIYFQGTGAADDSGLPNDRFFAVRPEGSVSTLKIQRTERGDSAVYLCASSRNPLATDGGELFFGEGSRLTVL.

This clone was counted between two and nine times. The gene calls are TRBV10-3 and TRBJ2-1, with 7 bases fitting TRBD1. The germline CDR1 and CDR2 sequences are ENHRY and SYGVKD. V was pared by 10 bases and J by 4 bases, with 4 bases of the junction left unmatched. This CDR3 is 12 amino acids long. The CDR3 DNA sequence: TGTGCCAGCCAGACAGGGTACAATGAGCAGTTCTTC. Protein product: CASQTGYNEQFF.

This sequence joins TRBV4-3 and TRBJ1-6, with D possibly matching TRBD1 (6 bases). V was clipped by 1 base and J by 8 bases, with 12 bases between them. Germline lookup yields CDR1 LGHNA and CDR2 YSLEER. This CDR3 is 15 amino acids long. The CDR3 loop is CASSQGSGGDSPLHF. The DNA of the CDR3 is TGCGCCAGCAGCCAAGGGAGTGGGGGCGATTCACCCCTCCACTTT.

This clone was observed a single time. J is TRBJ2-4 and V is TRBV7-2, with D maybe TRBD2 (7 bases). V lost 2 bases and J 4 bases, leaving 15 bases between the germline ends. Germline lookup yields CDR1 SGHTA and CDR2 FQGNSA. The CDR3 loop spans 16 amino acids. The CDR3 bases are TGTGCCAGCAGCTTATTGTTGCGGGGGCCGAAAAACATTCAGTACTTC. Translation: CASSLLLRGPKNIQYF. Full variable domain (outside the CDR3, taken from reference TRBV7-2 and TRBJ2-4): GAGVSQSPSNKVTEKGKDVELRCDPISGHTALYWYRQSLGQGLEFLIYFQGNSAPDKSGLPSDRFSAERTGGSVSTLTIQRTQQEDSAVYLCASSLLLRGPKNIQYFGAGTRLSVL.

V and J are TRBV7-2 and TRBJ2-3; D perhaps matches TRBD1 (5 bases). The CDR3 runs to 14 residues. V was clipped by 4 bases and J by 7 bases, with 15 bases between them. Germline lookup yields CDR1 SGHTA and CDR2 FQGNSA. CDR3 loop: CASSSSFQGYTQYF. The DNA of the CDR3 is TGTGCCAGCAGCTCCAGCTTTCAGGGATATACGCAGTATTTT.

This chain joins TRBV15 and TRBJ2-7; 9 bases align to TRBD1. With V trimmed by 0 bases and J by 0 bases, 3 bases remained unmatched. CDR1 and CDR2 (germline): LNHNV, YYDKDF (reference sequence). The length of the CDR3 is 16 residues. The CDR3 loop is CATSRDGQGRSYEQYF. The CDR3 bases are TGTGCCACCAGCAGAGATGGACAGGGGCGCTCCTACGAGCAGTACTTC.

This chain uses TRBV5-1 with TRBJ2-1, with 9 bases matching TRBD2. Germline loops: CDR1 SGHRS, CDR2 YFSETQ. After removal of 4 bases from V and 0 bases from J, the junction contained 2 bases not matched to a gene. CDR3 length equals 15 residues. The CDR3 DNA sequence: TGCGCCAGCAGCGTGACTAGCGGCTCCTACAATGAGCAGTTCTTC. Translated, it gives CASSVTSGSYNEQFF.

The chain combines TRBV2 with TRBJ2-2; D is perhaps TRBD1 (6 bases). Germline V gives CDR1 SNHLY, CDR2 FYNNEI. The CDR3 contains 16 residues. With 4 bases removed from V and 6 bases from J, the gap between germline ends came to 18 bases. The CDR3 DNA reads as TGTGCCAGCAGTGGTCAGGGGAATAGGATGGCCGGGGAGCTGTTTTTT. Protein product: CASSGQGNRMAGELFF.

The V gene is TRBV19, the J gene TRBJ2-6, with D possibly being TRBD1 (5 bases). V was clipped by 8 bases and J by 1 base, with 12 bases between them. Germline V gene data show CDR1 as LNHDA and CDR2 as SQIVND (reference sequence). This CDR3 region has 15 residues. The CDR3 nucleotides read TGTGCCAGTGAATCCCCAGGGTCTGGGGCCAACGTCCTGACTTTC. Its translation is CASESPGSGANVLTF.